This T cell receptor (beta chain) came from a study of cytomegalovirus exposure and HLA in healthy donors. Study-level points and caveats: Per a prior analysis, the majority of TCR beta V segments were productive roughly 87% or roughly 30% of the time. The authors later found TCR association rates varying by HLA locus, with DRB1 most and HLA-C fewest.

As to this clone: Its antigen is unidentified.

PCR employed 60 Vbeta and 13 Jbeta primers. In the authors' methods: A later analysis counted tens of millions of unique TCR beta chains, 9.5 million to 12 million shared. TCRdb's copy holds only in-frame clones and misses some; the assay was immunoSEQ multiplex PCR. V, J and clone size derive from that table, while D and trimming were established from the DNA sequence. Among about 190,000 clones, less than 85% were seen once, and the ten largest hold about 5%. The CDR3 covers 15 residues. After removal of 4 bases from V and 0 bases from J, the junction contained 3 bases not matched to a gene. Germline CDR1 and CDR2: MDHEN and SYDVKM.

The genes are TRBV28 and TRBJ1-5; 7 bases fit TRBD1. The sequence was collected from a man aged 30 to 39 in good health and CMV-seropositive. The sample consisted of PBMCs. CDR3 in amino acids: CASSSTGSSNQPQHF. In nucleotides, the CDR3 is TGTGCCAGCAGTTCGACAGGGAGTAGCAATCAGCCCCAGCATTTT.